The 13 T cell receptor beta chains in this list originate from one sample, sequenced in a study of blood T cell repertoires in COVID-19. Only in-frame clones appear in the TCRdb table, and some are missing; sequencing was by immunoSEQ multiplex PCR. The data contain 250,000 to 300,000 clones, 70% to 90% of them singletons. Sequenced: peripheral blood. The receptors here all came from a woman aged 25-40 years with acute or convalescent COVID-19.

CDR3 protein: CASSLGDRGNIQYF. The CDR3 DNA reads as TGCGCCAGCAGCTTGGGGGACAGGGGGAACATTCAGTACTTC. J is TRBJ2-4 and V is TRBV5-1; 11 nucleotides match TRBD1. J gave up 7 bases and V 0 bases, and 0 bases lay outside the gene matches. Germline V CDR1 and CDR2: SGHRS, YFSETQ. The CDR3 covers 14 residues. The entire variable domain, with the rest obtained from reference TRBV5-1 and TRBJ2-4, is as follows: KAGVTQTPRYLIKTRGQQVTLSCSPISGHRSVSWYQQTPGQGLQFLFEYFSETQRNKGNFPGRFSGRQFSNSRSEMNVSTLELGDSALYLCASSLGDRGNIQYFGAGTRLSVL.

The CDR3: CASSLVGPTRLGYTF. The CDR3 region has the DNA TGTGCCAGCAGCTTAGTTGGCCCTACACGACTGGGCTACACCTTC. The chain links TRBV7-2 to TRBJ1-2; no firm D call. Trimming pared 1 base from V and 8 bases from J, leaving 17 bases between. CDR1 and CDR2 from the germline V gene are SGHTA and FQGNSA. This CDR3 comprises 15 residues. The full variable domain, with the rest looked up from reference TRBV7-2 and TRBJ1-2, is GAGVSQSPSNKVTEKGKDVELRCDPISGHTALYWYRQSLGQGLEFLIYFQGNSAPDKSGLPSDRFSAERTGGSVSTLTIQRTQQEDSAVYLCASSLVGPTRLGYTFGSGTRLTVV.

J is TRBJ2-3 and V is TRBV30; a weak D match, TRBD2 (5 bases). Germline CDR1 GTSNPN, CDR2 SVGIG (reference sequence). The germline V and J ends were trimmed by 3 bases and 6 bases, with 7 bases remaining between them. This CDR3 is 11 amino acids long. CDR3 DNA: TGTGCCTGGAGGAGCGGCGATACGCAGTATTTT. Translating it yields CAWRSGDTQYF.

The chain carries TRBV12-5 and TRBJ2-5, with TRBD1 matching 8 bases. Germline loops: CDR1 LGHNT, CDR2 FRNRAP. The trim removed 6 bases at V and 2 bases at J, leaving 5 bases unmatched. The CDR3 spans 14 residues. This CDR3 is CASGGQGRQETQYF. The CDR3 DNA is TGTGCTAGTGGCGGACAGGGTCGGCAAGAGACCCAGTACTTC. The variable domain in full, with the rest retrieved from reference TRBV12-5 and TRBJ2-5, is DARVTQTPRHKVTEMGQEVTMRCQPILGHNTVFWYRQTMMQGLELLAYFRNRAPLDDSGMPKDRFSAEMPDATLATLKIQPSEPRDSAVYFCASGGQGRQETQYFGPGTRLLVL.

This clone has a handful of counts. The rearrangement joins TRBV7-9 to TRBJ1-4; D may be TRBD1 (6 bases). The CDR3 is 14 amino acids. Looked up from germline, CDR1 is SEHNR and CDR2 is FQNEAQ (reference sequence). The V gene lost 4 bases and the J gene lost 4 bases, with 10 bases spanning the gap. The chain's CDR3 is CASSSGQFNEKLFF. The CDR3 nucleotides read TGTGCCAGCAGCTCCGGACAGTTTAATGAAAAACTGTTTTTT.

This sequence joins TRBV30 and TRBJ2-1, with TRBD2 matching over 9 bases. Germline lookup yields CDR1 GTSNPN and CDR2 SVGIG (reference sequence). J lost 2 bases, V lost 0 bases, and 2 bases had no gene match. The CDR3 sequence is 15 residues long. This CDR3 is CAWSVGTSPYNEQFF. The CDR3 coding sequence is TGTGCCTGGAGTGTGGGGACTAGCCCCTACAATGAGCAGTTCTTC.

The chain carries TRBV19 and TRBJ2-7; TRBD2 matches 7 bases. The CDR3 spans 15 residues. With V trimmed by 1 base and J by 0 bases, 3 bases remained unmatched. Germline CDR1 and CDR2: LNHDA and SQIVND (reference sequence). The CDR3 DNA reads as TGTGCCAGTAGTATAGCGACGGGAGGCTCCTACGAGCAGTACTTC. Translated: CASSIATGGSYEQYF. The whole variable domain, remainder taken from reference TRBV19 and TRBJ2-7, is DGGITQSPKYLFRKEGQNVTLSCEQNLNHDAMYWYRQDPGQGLRLIYYSQIVNDFQKGDIAEGYSVSREKKESFPLTVTSAQKNPTAFYLCASSIATGGSYEQYFGPGTRLTVT.

The chain couples TRBV6-5 to TRBJ1-2; TRBD1 might be the D (5 bases). The CDR3 covers 14 residues. V was shortened by 10 bases and J by 7 bases, with 22 bases between the two germline ends. Germline V gene data show CDR1 as MNHEY and CDR2 as SVGAGI. CDR3 coding DNA: TGTGCCACCCAGATTCAGGGTTCTTATAGTGGCTACACCTTC. Its protein product is CATQIQGSYSGYTF.

This clone was picked up a small number of times. This chain links TRBV5-6 with TRBJ2-2, with a possible D match to TRBD1 (6 bases). V dropped 3 bases and J dropped 2 bases, with 8 bases sitting between them. CDR1 is SGHDT and CDR2 is YYEEEE in the germline V gene. CDR3 length equals 14 residues. This CDR3 is CASSSQGNTGELFF. In nucleotides, the CDR3 is TGTGCCAGCAGCTCACAGGGAAACACCGGGGAGCTGTTTTTT. Drawing the rest from reference TRBV5-6 and TRBJ2-2, the complete variable domain is DAGVTQSPTHLIKTRGQQVTLRCSPKSGHDTVSWYQQALGQGPQFIFQYYEEEERQRGNFPDRFSGHQFPNYSSELNVNALLLGDSALYLCASSSQGNTGELFFGEGSRLTVL.

The rearrangement uses TRBV2 and TRBJ1-5; TRBD1 might be the D (5 bases). The CDR3 sequence is 15 residues long. Germline CDR1 and CDR2: SNHLY and FYNNEI. With 6 bases removed from V and 0 bases from J, the gap between germline ends came to 12 bases. DNA of the CDR3: TGTGCCAGCAGGGGGCCCGGGTATAGCAATCAGCCCCAGCATTTT. Its protein is CASRGPGYSNQPQHF.

This chain joins TRBV5-1 and TRBJ2-1; 12 bases are shared with TRBD2. CDR1 and CDR2 (germline): SGHRS, YFSETQ. V shed 3 bases and J 2 bases; nucleotides not matched to a gene: 6. This CDR3 region has 17 residues. CDR3 DNA sequence: TGCGCCAGCAGCTCTAGCCGGACTAGCGGGACCTACAATGAGCAGTTCTTC. Protein sequence: CASSSSRTSGTYNEQFF. The complete variable domain, with remaining parts taken from reference TRBV5-1 and TRBJ2-1, reads KAGVTQTPRYLIKTRGQQVTLSCSPISGHRSVSWYQQTPGQGLQFLFEYFSETQRNKGNFPGRFSGRQFSNSRSEMNVSTLELGDSALYLCASSSSRTSGTYNEQFFGPGTRLTVL.

This chain joins TRBV7-2 and TRBJ2-1; 7 bases are shared with TRBD2. The V and J ends lost 5 bases and 7 bases, in that order; junction bases with no gene match: 23. The CDR3 is 19 residues long. Per germline, CDR1 SGHTA and CDR2 FQGNSA. Here the CDR3 DNA reads TGTGCCAGCAGCACTCTCTTAGATAGGGTAGCGGGTGTAGGGAATGAGCAGTTCTTC. Protein: CASSTLLDRVAGVGNEQFF.

The chain combines TRBV29-1 with TRBJ2-3; the D gene is possibly TRBD1 (6 bases). CDR1 SQVTM and CDR2 ANQGSEA come from the germline V gene. Trimming removed 7 bases from V and 0 bases from J, with 14 bases in between. CDR3 length equals 14 residues. The CDR3 nucleotides are TGCAGCGGGTTGGCCAGGGGCAGCACAGATACGCAGTATTTT. Its protein product is CSGLARGSTDTQYF.